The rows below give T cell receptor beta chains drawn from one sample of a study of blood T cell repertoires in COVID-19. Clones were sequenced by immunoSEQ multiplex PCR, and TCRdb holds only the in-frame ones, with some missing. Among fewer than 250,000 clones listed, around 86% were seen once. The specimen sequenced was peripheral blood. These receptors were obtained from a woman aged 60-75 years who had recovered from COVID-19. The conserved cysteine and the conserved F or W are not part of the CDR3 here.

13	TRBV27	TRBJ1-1	ASSIPGAGITEAF
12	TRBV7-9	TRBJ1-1	ASSLADSNTEAF
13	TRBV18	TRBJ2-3	ASSPPGGNTDTQY
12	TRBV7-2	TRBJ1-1	ASSLPGLPGGAF
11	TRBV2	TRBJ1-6	ASSVHPPSPLH
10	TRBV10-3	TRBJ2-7	AISPSSYEQY
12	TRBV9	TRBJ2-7	ASSYSTGSYEQY
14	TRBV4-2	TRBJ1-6	ASSQVYRDANSPLH
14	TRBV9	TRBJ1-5	ASSEGGQGLGQPQH
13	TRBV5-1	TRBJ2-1	ASASRQASYNEQF
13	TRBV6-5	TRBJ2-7	ASRPDRGLPTKQY